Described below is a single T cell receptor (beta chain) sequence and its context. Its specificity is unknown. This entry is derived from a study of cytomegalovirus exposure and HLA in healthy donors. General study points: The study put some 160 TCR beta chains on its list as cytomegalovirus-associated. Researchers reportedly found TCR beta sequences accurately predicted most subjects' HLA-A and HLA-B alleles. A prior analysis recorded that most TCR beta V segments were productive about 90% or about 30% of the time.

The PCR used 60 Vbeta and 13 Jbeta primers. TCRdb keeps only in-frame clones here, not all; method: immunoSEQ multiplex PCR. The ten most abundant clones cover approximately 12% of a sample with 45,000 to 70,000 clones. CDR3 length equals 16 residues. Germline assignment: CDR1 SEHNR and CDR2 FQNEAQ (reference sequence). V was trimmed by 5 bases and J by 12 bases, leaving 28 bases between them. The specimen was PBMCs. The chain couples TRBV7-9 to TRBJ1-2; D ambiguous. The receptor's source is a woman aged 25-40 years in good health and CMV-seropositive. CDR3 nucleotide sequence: TGTGCCAGCAGCCCCCCAGGAGGGAGTTCCGCCCTCAGGCACACCTTC. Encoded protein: CASSPPGGSSALRHTF.